This entry describes one T cell receptor beta chain. Its antigen remains unidentified. The PCR contained 60 Vbeta and 13 Jbeta primers. Assay used: immunoSEQ multiplex PCR; TCRdb lists only in-frame clones, some missing. Among fewer than 200,000 clones listed, approximately 77% were seen once. These data belong to a study of cytomegalovirus exposure and HLA in healthy donors. General study findings and limits: Immune exposure information comprised only CMV serostatus. In a later analysis, a genetic analysis reported fewer productive-TCR N-insertions in an Asian-associated ancestry cluster than the cohort average.

The receptor comes from a man in his late teens or twenties in good health and CMV-seronegative. The sequenced material came from PBMCs.

In DNA form, the CDR3 reads TGTGCCAGCAGTTACGGAGGAGACGGAGCCTACGAGCAGTACTTC. It specifies CASSYGGDGAYEQYF. The J gene is TRBJ2-7, the V gene TRBV6-6; maybe TRBD2 (5 bases). CDR3 size: 15 residues. Germline V gives CDR1 MNHNY, CDR2 SVGAGI (reference sequence). Trimming pared 2 bases from V and 2 bases from J, leaving 13 bases between.